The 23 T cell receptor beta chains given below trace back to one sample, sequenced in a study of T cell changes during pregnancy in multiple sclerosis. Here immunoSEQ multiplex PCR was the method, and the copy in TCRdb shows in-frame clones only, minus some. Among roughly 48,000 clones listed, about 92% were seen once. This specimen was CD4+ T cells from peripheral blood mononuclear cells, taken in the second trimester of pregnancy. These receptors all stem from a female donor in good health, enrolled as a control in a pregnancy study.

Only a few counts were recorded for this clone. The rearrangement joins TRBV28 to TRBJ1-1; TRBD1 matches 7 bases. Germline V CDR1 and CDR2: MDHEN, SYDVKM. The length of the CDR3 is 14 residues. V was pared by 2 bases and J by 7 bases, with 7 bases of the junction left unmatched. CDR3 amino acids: CASSLNARTGEAFF. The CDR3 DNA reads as TGTGCCAGCAGTTTAAATGCTAGGACAGGTGAAGCTTTCTTT. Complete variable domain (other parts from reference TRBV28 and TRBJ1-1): DVKVTQSSRYLVKRTGEKVFLECVQDMDHENMFWYRQDPGLGLRLIYFSYDVKMKEKGDIPEGYSVSREKKERFSLILESASTNQTSMYLCASSLNARTGEAFFGQGTRLTVV.

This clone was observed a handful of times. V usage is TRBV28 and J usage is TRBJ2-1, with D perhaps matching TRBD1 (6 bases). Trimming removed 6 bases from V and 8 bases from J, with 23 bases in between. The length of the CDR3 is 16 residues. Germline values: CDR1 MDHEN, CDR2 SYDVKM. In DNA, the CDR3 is TGTGCCAGCAGGAAGCCGGGACAACTCCCCGGCTATGAGCAGTTCTTC. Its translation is CASRKPGQLPGYEQFF.

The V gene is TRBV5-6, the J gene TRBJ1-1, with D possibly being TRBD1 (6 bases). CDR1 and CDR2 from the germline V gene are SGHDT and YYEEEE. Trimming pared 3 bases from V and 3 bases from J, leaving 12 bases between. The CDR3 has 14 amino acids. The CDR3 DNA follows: TGTGCCAGCAGCTGGGGCTCAGGGGACACTGAAGCTTTCTTT. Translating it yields CASSWGSGDTEAFF.

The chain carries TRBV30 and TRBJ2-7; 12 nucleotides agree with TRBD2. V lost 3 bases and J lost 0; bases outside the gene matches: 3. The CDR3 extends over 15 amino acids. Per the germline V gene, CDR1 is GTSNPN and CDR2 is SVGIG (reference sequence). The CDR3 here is CAWRGLAGISYEQYF. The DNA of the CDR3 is TGTGCCTGGAGAGGACTAGCGGGGATCTCCTACGAGCAGTACTTC. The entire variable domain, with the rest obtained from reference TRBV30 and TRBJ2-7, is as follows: SQTIHQWPATLVQPVGSPLSLECTVEGTSNPNLYWYRQAAGRGLQLLFYSVGIGQISSEVPQNLSASRPQDRQFILSSKKLLLSDSGFYLCAWRGLAGISYEQYFGPGTRLTVT.

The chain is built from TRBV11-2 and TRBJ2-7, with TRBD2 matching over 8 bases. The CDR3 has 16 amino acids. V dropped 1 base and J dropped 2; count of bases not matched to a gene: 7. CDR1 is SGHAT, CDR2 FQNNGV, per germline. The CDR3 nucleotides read TGTGCCAGCAGCTTAGTTAGGCTAGCGGGTCCCTACGAGCAGTACTTC. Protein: CASSLVRLAGPYEQYF. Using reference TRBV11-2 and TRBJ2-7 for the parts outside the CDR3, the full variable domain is EAGVAQSPRYKIIEKRQSVAFWCNPISGHATLYWYQQILGQGPKLLIQFQNNGVVDDSQLPKDRFSAERLKGVDSTLKIQPAKLEDSAVYLCASSLVRLAGPYEQYFGPGTRLTVT.

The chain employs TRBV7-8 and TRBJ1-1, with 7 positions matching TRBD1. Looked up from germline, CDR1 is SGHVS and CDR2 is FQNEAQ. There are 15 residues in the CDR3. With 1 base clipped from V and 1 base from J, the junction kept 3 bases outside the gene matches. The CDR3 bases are TGTGCCAGCAGCTTAGGGACAGGTGGGAACACTGAAGCTTTCTTT. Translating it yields CASSLGTGGNTEAFF. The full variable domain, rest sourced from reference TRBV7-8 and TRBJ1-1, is GAGVSQSPRYKVAKRGQDVALRCDPISGHVSLFWYQQALGQGPEFLTYFQNEAQLDKSGLPSDRFFAERPEGSVSTLKIQRTQQEDSAVYLCASSLGTGGNTEAFFGQGTRLTVV.

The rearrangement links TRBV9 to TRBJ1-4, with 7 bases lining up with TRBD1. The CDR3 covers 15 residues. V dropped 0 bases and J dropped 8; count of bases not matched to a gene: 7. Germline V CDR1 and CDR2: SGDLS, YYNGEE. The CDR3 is CASSVEVGRGEKLFF. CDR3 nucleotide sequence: TGTGCCAGCAGCGTAGAGGTGGGCAGGGGGGAAAAACTGTTTTTT.

The CDR3 protein is CSVGSGTGAYEQYF. The CDR3 nucleotides are TGCAGCGTTGGGTCCGGGACAGGAGCCTACGAGCAGTACTTC. This rearrangement joins TRBV29-1 to TRBJ2-7; 8 bases fit TRBD1. CDR1 SQVTM and CDR2 ANQGSEA come from the germline V gene. The CDR3 is 14 amino acids. V lost 4 bases, J lost 2 bases, and 7 bases stayed unmatched.

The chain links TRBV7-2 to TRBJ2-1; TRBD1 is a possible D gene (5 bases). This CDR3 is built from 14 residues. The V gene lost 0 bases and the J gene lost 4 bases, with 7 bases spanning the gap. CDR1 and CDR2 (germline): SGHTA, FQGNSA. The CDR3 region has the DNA TGTGCCAGCAGCTTAGCCCGACAGTACAATGAGCAGTTCTTC. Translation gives CASSLARQYNEQFF.

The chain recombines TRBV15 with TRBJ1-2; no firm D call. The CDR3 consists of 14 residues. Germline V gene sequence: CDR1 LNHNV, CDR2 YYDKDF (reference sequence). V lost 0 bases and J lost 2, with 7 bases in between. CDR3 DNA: TGTGCCACCAGCAGAGAACTCTTCAACTATGGCTACACCTTC. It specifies CATSRELFNYGYTF.

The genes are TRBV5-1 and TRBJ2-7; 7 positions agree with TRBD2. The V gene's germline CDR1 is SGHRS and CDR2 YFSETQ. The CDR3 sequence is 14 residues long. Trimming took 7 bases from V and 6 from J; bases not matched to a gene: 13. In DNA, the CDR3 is TGCGCCAGCTCCCAGGGCAGGGAGGGGCTCGAGCAGTACTTC. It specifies CASSQGREGLEQYF.

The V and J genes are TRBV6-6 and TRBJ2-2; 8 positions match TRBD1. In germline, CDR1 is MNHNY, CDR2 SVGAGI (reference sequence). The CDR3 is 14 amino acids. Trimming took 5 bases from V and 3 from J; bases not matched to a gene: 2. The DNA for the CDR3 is TGTGCCAGCAGTCAGGGGGCGGACACCGGGGAGCTGTTTTTT. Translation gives CASSQGADTGELFF.

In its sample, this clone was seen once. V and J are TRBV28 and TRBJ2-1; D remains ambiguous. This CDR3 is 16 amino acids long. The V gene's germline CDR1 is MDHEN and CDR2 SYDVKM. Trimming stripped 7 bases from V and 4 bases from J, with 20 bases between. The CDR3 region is CASTAPGPPFYNEQFF. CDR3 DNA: TGTGCCAGCACCGCCCCTGGCCCCCCTTTTTACAATGAGCAGTTCTTC.

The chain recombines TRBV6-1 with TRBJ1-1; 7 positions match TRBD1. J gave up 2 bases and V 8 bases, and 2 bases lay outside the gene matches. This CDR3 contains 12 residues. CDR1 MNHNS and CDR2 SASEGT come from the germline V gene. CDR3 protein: CASRDRNTEAFF. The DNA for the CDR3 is TGTGCCAGCCGGGACAGAAACACTGAAGCTTTCTTT.

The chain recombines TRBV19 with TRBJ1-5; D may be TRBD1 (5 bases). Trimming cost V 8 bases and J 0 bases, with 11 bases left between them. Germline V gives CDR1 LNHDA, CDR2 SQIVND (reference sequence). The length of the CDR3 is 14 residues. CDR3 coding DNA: TGTGCCAGTTTGGGACTTCATAGCAATCAGCCCCAGCATTTT. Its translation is CASLGLHSNQPQHF.

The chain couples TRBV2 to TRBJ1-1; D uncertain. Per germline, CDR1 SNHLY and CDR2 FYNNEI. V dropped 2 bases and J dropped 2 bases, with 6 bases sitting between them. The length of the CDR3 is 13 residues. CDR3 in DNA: TGTGCCAGCAGTGAATTAGAAAACACTGAAGCTTTCTTT. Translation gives CASSELENTEAFF.

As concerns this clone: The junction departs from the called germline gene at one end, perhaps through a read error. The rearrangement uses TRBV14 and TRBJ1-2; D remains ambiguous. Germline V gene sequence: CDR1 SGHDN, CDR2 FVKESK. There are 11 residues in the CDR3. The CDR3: CASSQEGDLSF. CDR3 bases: TGTGCCAGCAGCCAAGAAGGAGACCTTTCTTTC.

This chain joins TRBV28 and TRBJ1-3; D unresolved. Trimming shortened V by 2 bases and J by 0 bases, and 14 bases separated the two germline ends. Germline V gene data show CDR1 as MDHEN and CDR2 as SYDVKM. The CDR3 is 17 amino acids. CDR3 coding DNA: TGTGCCAGCAGTTTAAGTCAGGAAGGAACCTCTGGAAACACCATATATTTT. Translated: CASSLSQEGTSGNTIYF. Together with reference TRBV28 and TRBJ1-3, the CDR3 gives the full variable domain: DVKVTQSSRYLVKRTGEKVFLECVQDMDHENMFWYRQDPGLGLRLIYFSYDVKMKEKGDIPEGYSVSREKKERFSLILESASTNQTSMYLCASSLSQEGTSGNTIYFGEGSWLTVV.

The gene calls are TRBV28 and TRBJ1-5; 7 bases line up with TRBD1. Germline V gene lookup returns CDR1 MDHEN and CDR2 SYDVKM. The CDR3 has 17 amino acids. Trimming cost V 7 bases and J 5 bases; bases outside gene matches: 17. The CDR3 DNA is TGTGCCAGCACCCCTCCACAGGGGCGGAGGTCGGATCAGCCCCAGCATTTT. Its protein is CASTPPQGRRSDQPQHF. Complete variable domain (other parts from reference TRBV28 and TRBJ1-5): DVKVTQSSRYLVKRTGEKVFLECVQDMDHENMFWYRQDPGLGLRLIYFSYDVKMKEKGDIPEGYSVSREKKERFSLILESASTNQTSMYLCASTPPQGRRSDQPQHFGDGTRLSIL.

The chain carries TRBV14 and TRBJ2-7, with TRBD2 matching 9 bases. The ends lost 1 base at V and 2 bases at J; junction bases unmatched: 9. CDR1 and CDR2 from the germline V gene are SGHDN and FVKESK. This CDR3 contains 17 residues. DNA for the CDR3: TGTGCCAGCAGCCAAGGGGTAGCGGGGGACCCTACCTACGAGCAGTACTTC. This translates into CASSQGVAGDPTYEQYF.

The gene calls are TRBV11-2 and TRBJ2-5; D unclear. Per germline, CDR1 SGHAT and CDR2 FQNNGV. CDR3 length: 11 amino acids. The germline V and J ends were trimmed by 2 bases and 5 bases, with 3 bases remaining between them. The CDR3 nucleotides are TGTGCCAGCAGCTTATATGAGACCCAGTACTTC. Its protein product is CASSLYETQYF.

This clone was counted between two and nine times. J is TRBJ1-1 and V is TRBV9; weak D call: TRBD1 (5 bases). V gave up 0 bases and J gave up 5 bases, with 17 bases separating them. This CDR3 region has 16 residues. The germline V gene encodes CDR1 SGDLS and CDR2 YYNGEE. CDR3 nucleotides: TGTGCCAGCAGCGTAGCGGCAGGAGGGGTTGGGACTGAAGCTTTCTTT. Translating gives CASSVAAGGVGTEAFF.

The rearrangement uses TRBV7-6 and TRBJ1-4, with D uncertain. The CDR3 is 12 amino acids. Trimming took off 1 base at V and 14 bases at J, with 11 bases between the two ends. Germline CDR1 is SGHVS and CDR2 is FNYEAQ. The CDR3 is CASSLVAERLFF. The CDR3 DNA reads TGTGCCAGCAGCTTAGTCGCGGAGCGTCTGTTTTTT.